Listed here are 28 T cell receptor beta chains from one sample, sequenced in a study of naive and memory T cell subsets. The study's findings and limits: Possibly reflecting memory cells re-expressing CD45RA, a few larger clonotypes occurred in naive repertoires, especially CD8.

These receptors have no identified antigens. Both TRBC1 and TRBC2 were covered by a beta constant-region primer of two equimolar oligonucleotides. Four rounds of PCR amplified the ligated cDNA using nested alpha and beta constant-region primers plus SP2. MiXCR, run by TCRdb on the UMI-ligation and nested PCR reads, gives a single entry per CDR3 protein. This sample carries roughly 100,000 distinct CDR3 sequences, more than 12% of them seen once, and the ten largest clones take approximately 3%. Sequencing was carried out using naive CD8+ T cells from blood. The receptors originated from a human donor in good health.

The chain links TRBV6-2 or TRBV6-3 to TRBJ2-7; D remains unclear. Deletions cut 7 bases from V and 7 bases from J, with 20 bases between. Per the germline V gene, CDR1 is MNHEY and CDR2 is SVGEGT. CDR3 size: 14 residues. CDR3 in amino acids: CASTRTGPLGEQYF. CDR3 bases: TGTGCCAGCACCCGTACCGGGCCCTTGGGTGAGCAGTACTTC.

This clonotype has more than one count but fewer than ten. The gene calls are TRBV29-1 and TRBJ2-7, with 8 bases aligning to TRBD1. V trimming: 6 bases; J trimming: 2 bases; junction bases outside the gene matches: 6. Germline V CDR1 and CDR2: SQVTM, ANQGSEA. The CDR3 spans 13 residues. Here the CDR3 reads CSVRTGSTYEQYF. The CDR3 DNA is TGCAGCGTCCGGACAGGGAGTACCTACGAGCAGTACTTC.

In its sample, this clonotype was seen many times. The chain is built from TRBV6-5 and TRBJ2-7, with D possibly matching TRBD1 (6 bases). The CDR3 is 14 amino acids. Germline V gene sequence: CDR1 MNHEY, CDR2 SVGAGI. Trimming took off 2 bases at V and 1 base at J, with 9 bases between the two ends. DNA for the CDR3: TGTGCCAGCAGTTACGGGACAAATTCCTACGAGCAGTACTTC. Amino acids: CASSYGTNSYEQYF.

This clonotype was detected only a few times. This chain links TRBV6-5 with TRBJ2-7; D is possibly TRBD2 (6 bases). Germline lookup yields CDR1 MNHEY and CDR2 SVGAGI. V gave up 2 bases and J gave up 2 bases, with 13 bases separating them. The CDR3 is made up of 15 amino acids. The CDR3 DNA reads as TGTGCCAGCAGTTACGGGACTGAGTCCCCCTACGAGCAGTACTTC. As protein: CASSYGTESPYEQYF.

The chain has TRBV3-1 and TRBJ2-2; a possible D gene is TRBD2 (6 bases). The CDR3 is made up of 17 amino acids. Germline CDR1 LGHDT, CDR2 YNNKEL (reference sequence). V lost 4 bases and J 2 bases, leaving 17 bases between the germline ends. The DNA of the CDR3 is TGTGCCAGCAGCCCAGGGTCCGCGGGGCCAAACACCGGGGAGCTGTTTTTT. Its translation: CASSPGSAGPNTGELFF.

At least ten counts were recorded for this clonotype. The chain employs TRBV12-3 or TRBV12-4 and TRBJ2-7; a possible D gene is TRBD2 (7 bases). The CDR3 length is 18 residues. Trimming cost V 5 bases and J 0 bases, with 23 bases left between them. This CDR3 is CASSPGGGGQAASYEQYF. The CDR3 DNA sequence: TGTGCCAGCAGTCCCGGTGGGGGGGGGCAAGCTGCCTCCTACGAGCAGTACTTC.

The chain joins TRBV2 to TRBJ2-2; maybe TRBD2 (5 bases). The CDR3 consists of 12 residues. Trimming left V 7 bases short and J 6 bases short, with 9 bases between. Germline assignment: CDR1 SNHLY and CDR2 FYNNEI. The CDR3 nucleotides are TGTGCCAGCACCTTAGCGTCCGGGGAGCTGTTTTTT. Amino acids: CASTLASGELFF. Together with reference TRBV2 and TRBJ2-2, the CDR3 gives the full variable domain: EPEVTQTPSHQVTQMGQEVILRCVPISNHLYFYWYRQILGQKVEFLVSFYNNEISEKSEIFDDQFSVERPDGSNFTLKIRSTKLEDSAMYFCASTLASGELFFGEGSRLTVL.

Only a few counts were recorded for this clonotype. The chain recombines TRBV7-6 with TRBJ2-1; D call uncertain. With 1 base removed from V and 10 bases from J, the gap between germline ends came to 14 bases. The germline gives CDR1 SGHVS, CDR2 FNYEAQ. This CDR3 is built from 14 residues. CDR3 region: CASSLEGVRAEQFF. DNA of the CDR3: TGTGCCAGCAGCTTAGAAGGTGTTAGGGCCGAGCAGTTCTTC.

This clonotype was observed a single time. The V and J genes are TRBV2 and TRBJ1-4, with a weak D call TRBD1 (5 bases). Germline CDR1 SNHLY, CDR2 FYNNEI. This CDR3 has 17 residues. V was cut by 1 base and J by 7 bases, with 19 bases left in between. This CDR3 reads CASSEEGRAKNSEKLFF. For the CDR3, the DNA is TGTGCCAGCAGTGAAGAGGGACGGGCTAAGAACTCTGAAAAACTGTTTTTT. Full variable domain (missing parts from reference TRBV2 and TRBJ1-4): EPEVTQTPSHQVTQMGQEVILRCVPISNHLYFYWYRQILGQKVEFLVSFYNNEISEKSEIFDDQFSVERPDGSNFTLKIRSTKLEDSAMYFCASSEEGRAKNSEKLFFGSGTQLSVL.

The rearrangement uses TRBV15 and TRBJ2-7, with 13 bases aligning to TRBD2. J was trimmed by 6 bases and V by 1 base; bases with no gene match: 3. Per germline, CDR1 LNHNV and CDR2 YYDKDF (reference sequence). CDR3 length equals 15 residues. Written as DNA, the CDR3 is TGTGCCACCAGCAGAGGACTAGCGGGAGGACGCGAGCAGTACTTC. Its protein is CATSRGLAGGREQYF.

The chain employs TRBV4-3 and TRBJ1-2; the D gene is possibly TRBD1 (6 bases). V lost 0 bases, J lost 3 bases, and 23 bases lay in between. There are 19 residues in the CDR3. Germline V gives CDR1 LGHNA, CDR2 YSLEER. The chain's CDR3 is CASSQDQFGGASDYYGYTF. In nucleotides, the CDR3 is TGCGCCAGCAGCCAAGATCAATTCGGGGGGGCTAGTGATTACTATGGCTACACCTTC.

There are a few counts of this clonotype. The chain combines TRBV20-1 with TRBJ2-7, with 7 bases aligning to TRBD1. CDR1 is DFQATT, CDR2 SNEGSKA, per germline (reference sequence). V shed 0 bases and J 10 bases; nucleotides not matched to a gene: 6. The length of the CDR3 is 12 residues. CDR3 residues: CSARDGTVGQYF. The DNA of the CDR3 is TGCAGTGCTAGAGACGGGACAGTTGGACAGTACTTC.

The gene calls are TRBV9 and TRBJ2-1, with D possibly TRBD1 on 8 matching bases. The V end was cut by 2 bases, the J end by 4 bases, with 16 bases between. The CDR3 consists of 16 residues. Germline V CDR1 and CDR2: SGDLS, YYNGEE. CDR3 bases: TGTGCCAGCAGCGTCCCCGGACAGGGAGGGTACAATGAGCAGTTCTTC. Its translation is CASSVPGQGGYNEQFF.

This clonotype was picked up many times. The CDR3 sequence: CASSFSGGADTQYF. In DNA, the CDR3 is TGTGCCAGCAGTTTTAGCGGGGGGGCAGATACGCAGTATTTT. V usage is TRBV12-3 or TRBV12-4 and J usage is TRBJ2-3; 11 nucleotides agree with TRBD2. This CDR3 comprises 14 residues. The ends lost 3 bases at V and 4 bases at J; junction bases unmatched: 0.

The chain uses TRBV12-3 or TRBV12-4 and TRBJ2-1; 8 nucleotides agree with TRBD2. With V trimmed by 5 bases and J by 6 bases, 6 bases remained unmatched. This CDR3 is built from 14 residues. CDR3 loop: CASSSGGRSNEQFF. The CDR3 DNA sequence: TGTGCCAGCAGTAGCGGGGGTAGGTCCAATGAGCAGTTCTTC.

This sequence joins TRBV29-1 and TRBJ2-7; 11 nucleotides match TRBD2. V lost 5 bases to trimming and J lost 4 bases; unmatched junction nucleotides: 4. The CDR3 is 13 residues long. The germline V gene encodes CDR1 SQVTM and CDR2 ANQGSEA. The CDR3 loop reads CSVRTSGWYEQYF. The CDR3 bases are TGCAGCGTTCGGACTAGCGGGTGGTACGAGCAGTACTTC.

The CDR3 protein is CASSLSAGEETQYF. CDR3 sequence (DNA): TGTGCCAGCAGCTTAAGCGCGGGGGAAGAGACCCAGTACTTC. The rearrangement joins TRBV7-9 to TRBJ2-5; 7 nucleotides agree with TRBD2. The CDR3 totals 14 residues. CDR1 is SEHNR, CDR2 FQNEAQ, per germline (reference sequence). Germline trimming cut 2 bases from V and 3 bases from J; bases unmatched to any gene: 3.

This clonotype has just a few counts. The rearrangement links TRBV11-1 to TRBJ2-7; D possibly uses TRBD1 or TRBD2 (5 bases each). This CDR3 has 15 amino acids. Trimming removed 3 bases from V and 5 bases from J, with 17 bases in between. In germline, CDR1 is SGHAT, CDR2 FQDESV (reference sequence). The CDR3 region is CASSFGARGDDEQYF. CDR3 DNA: TGTGCCAGCAGCTTCGGCGCGCGTGGGGACGACGAGCAGTACTTC. Complete variable domain (other parts from reference TRBV11-1 and TRBJ2-7): EAEVAQSPRYKITEKSQAVAFWCDPISGHATLYWYRQILGQGPELLVQFQDESVVDDSQLPKDRFSAERLKGVDSTLKIQPAELGDSAMYLCASSFGARGDDEQYFGPGTRLTVT.

The chain links TRBV11-2 to TRBJ2-7; TRBD1 matches at 11 bases. V lost 5 bases, J lost 5 bases, and 5 bases stayed unmatched. Germline V lookup: CDR1 SGHAT, CDR2 FQNNGV. The CDR3 runs to 14 residues. CDR3 protein: CASSPGQGADEQYF. The CDR3 coding sequence is TGTGCCAGCAGCCCCGGACAGGGGGCGGACGAGCAGTACTTC. Variable domain in full (rest from reference TRBV11-2 and TRBJ2-7): EAGVAQSPRYKIIEKRQSVAFWCNPISGHATLYWYQQILGQGPKLLIQFQNNGVVDDSQLPKDRFSAERLKGVDSTLKIQPAKLEDSAVYLCASSPGQGADEQYFGPGTRLTVT.

The chain uses TRBV5-6 and TRBJ2-3; D perhaps matches TRBD1 (5 bases). The CDR3 sequence is 13 residues long. V dropped 4 bases and J dropped 3 bases, with 9 bases sitting between them. Germline V gene data show CDR1 as SGHDT and CDR2 as YYEEEE. The CDR3: CASSVDITDTQYF. The CDR3 DNA is TGTGCCAGCAGCGTGGACATAACAGATACGCAGTATTTT.

J is TRBJ2-1 and V is TRBV4-3; D is perhaps TRBD1 (6 bases). Trimming took 3 bases from V and 4 from J, leaving 10 bases between them. Germline-derived CDR1 and CDR2 are LGHNA and YSLEER. This CDR3 region has 14 residues. DNA of the CDR3: TGCGCCAGCAGCCAGGCGGACAGTTACAATGAGCAGTTCTTC. As protein: CASSQADSYNEQFF.

V gene TRBV27 combines with J gene TRBJ2-7; D ambiguous. Germline values: CDR1 MNHEY, CDR2 SMNVEV (reference sequence). The CDR3 sequence is 14 residues long. Trimming left V 4 bases short and J 3 bases short, with 13 bases between. The CDR3 loop is CASSSSVRYYEQYF. The CDR3 DNA reads as TGTGCCAGCAGTTCCAGCGTCCGATACTACGAGCAGTACTTC.

This clonotype was seen a handful of times. V gene TRBV12-3 or TRBV12-4 combines with J gene TRBJ1-6, with D possibly being TRBD1 (6 bases). The CDR3 extends over 14 amino acids. Deletions cut 3 bases from V and 7 bases from J, with 10 bases between. This chain's CDR3 is CASSLAGENSPLHF. The CDR3 DNA reads TGTGCCAGCAGTTTGGCAGGGGAAAATTCACCCCTCCACTTT.

The V and J genes are TRBV14 and TRBJ2-3; 9 positions agree with TRBD2. In germline, CDR1 is SGHDN, CDR2 FVKESK. This CDR3 spans 15 amino acids. J gave up 5 bases and V 1 base, and 4 bases lay outside the gene matches. The DNA of the CDR3 is TGTGCCAGCAGCCAAGTAGCGGGAGACCGAGATACGCAGTATTTT. It encodes CASSQVAGDRDTQYF.

This clonotype has just a few counts. The chain links TRBV7-3 to TRBJ2-1; D perhaps matches TRBD2 (5 bases). CDR3 length: 13 residues. V was trimmed by 2 bases and J by 9 bases, leaving 11 bases between them. Germline values: CDR1 SGHTA, CDR2 FQGTGA. The CDR3 protein is CASSLGGVGEQFF. DNA of the CDR3: TGTGCCAGCAGCTTAGGAGGAGTGGGTGAGCAGTTCTTC.

This clonotype was counted ten times or more. The J gene is TRBJ1-6, the V gene TRBV12-3 or TRBV12-4; the D is unclear. Trimming pared 1 base from V and 11 bases from J, leaving 6 bases between. The CDR3 consists of 12 residues. The CDR3 sequence is CASSLVATPLHF. DNA of the CDR3: TGTGCCAGCAGTTTAGTGGCGACACCCCTCCACTTT.

This clonotype was recorded a few times. The V and J genes are TRBV24-1 and TRBJ1-2, with TRBD1 as a possible D gene (6 bases). The V gene's germline CDR1 is KGHDR and CDR2 SFDVKD. CDR3 length equals 14 residues. V lost 2 bases and J lost 3, with 9 bases in between. The CDR3 spells CATSDSQGYYGYTF. CDR3 coding DNA: TGTGCCACCAGTGATTCACAGGGATACTATGGCTACACCTTC.

This clonotype was counted many times. The CDR3 sequence is CSAREGRLYNEQFF. As DNA, the CDR3 is TGCAGTGCTAGAGAAGGCAGACTCTACAATGAGCAGTTCTTC. The rearrangement joins TRBV20-1 to TRBJ2-1; D uncertain. The CDR3 totals 14 residues. V lost 0 bases and J 3 bases, leaving 9 bases between the germline ends. CDR1 and CDR2 (germline): DFQATT, SNEGSKA (reference sequence).